These 2 T cell receptor beta chains originate from one sample sequenced in a study of shared clonotypes between healthy human individuals. The naive CD8 fraction comprised CD45RO-negative cells positively selected for CCR7 and excluded terminally differentiated effector memory CD45RA+ cells. Sequencing used immunoSEQ multiplex PCR; TCRdb keeps in-frame clones, though not all of them. The data hold about 2.2 million clones, with 90% to 95% observed a single time. Sequencing was performed on naive CD8+ T cells from PBMCs. The receptor source for this set is a man between 18 and 29 years old in good health. Some clones in this sample may be carry-over from other donors' samples.

The table lists this clone with a count of one. The chain recombines TRBV27 with TRBJ2-1; D is ambiguous. CDR1 MNHEY and CDR2 SMNVEV come from the germline V gene (reference sequence). The CDR3 runs 13 residues. The ends were cut back, 2 bases at V and 3 bases at J, with 5 bases in the middle. This chain's CDR3 is CASSLRIYNEQFF. The DNA of the CDR3 is TGTGCCAGCAGTTTACGGATCTACAATGAGCAGTTCTTC.

The rearrangement uses TRBV27 and TRBJ1-5; tentative D call: TRBD1 (5 bases). The CDR3 is 14 residues long. Germline CDR1 and CDR2: MNHEY and SMNVEV (reference sequence). The V end was cut by 4 bases, the J end by 5 bases, with 12 bases between. CDR3 protein: CASSSDSDYQPQHF. CDR3 in DNA: TGTGCCAGCAGTTCCGACAGCGACTATCAGCCCCAGCATTTT.